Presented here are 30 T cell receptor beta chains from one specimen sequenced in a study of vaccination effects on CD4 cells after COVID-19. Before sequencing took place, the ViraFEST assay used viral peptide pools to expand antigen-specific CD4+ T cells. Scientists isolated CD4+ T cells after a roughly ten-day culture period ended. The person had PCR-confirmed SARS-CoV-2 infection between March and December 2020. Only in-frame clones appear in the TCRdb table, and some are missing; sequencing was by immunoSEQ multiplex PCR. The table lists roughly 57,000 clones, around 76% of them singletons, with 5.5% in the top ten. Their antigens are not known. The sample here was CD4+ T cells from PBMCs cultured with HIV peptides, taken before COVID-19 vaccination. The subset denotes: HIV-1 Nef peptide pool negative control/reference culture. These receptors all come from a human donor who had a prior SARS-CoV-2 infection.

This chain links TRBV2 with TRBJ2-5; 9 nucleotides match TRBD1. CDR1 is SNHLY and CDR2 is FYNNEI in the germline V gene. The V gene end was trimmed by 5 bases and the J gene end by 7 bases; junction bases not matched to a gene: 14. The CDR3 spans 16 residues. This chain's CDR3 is CASSPRPTGGVGTQYF. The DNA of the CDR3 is TGTGCCAGCAGTCCCCGACCCACAGGGGGCGTTGGGACCCAGTACTTC.

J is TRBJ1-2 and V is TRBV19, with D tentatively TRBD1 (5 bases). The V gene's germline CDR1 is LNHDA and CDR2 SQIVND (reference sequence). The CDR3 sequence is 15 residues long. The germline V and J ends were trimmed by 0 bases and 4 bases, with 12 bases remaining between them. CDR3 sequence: CASSIDTTGFYGYTF. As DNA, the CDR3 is TGTGCCAGTAGTATAGACACTACAGGATTCTATGGCTACACCTTC.

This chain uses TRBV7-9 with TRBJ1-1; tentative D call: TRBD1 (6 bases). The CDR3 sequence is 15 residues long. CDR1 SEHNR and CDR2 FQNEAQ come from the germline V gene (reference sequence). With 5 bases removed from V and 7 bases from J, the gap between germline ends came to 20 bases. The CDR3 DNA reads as TGTGCCAGCAGCCCCCCCCGGGGGCTCGGGGTTGAAGCTTTCTTT. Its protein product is CASSPPRGLGVEAFF.

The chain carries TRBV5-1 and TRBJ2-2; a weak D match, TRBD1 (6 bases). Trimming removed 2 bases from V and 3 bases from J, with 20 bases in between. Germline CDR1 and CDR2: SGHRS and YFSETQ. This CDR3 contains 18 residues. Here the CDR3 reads CASSLPTIDRRYTGELFF. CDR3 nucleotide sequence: TGCGCCAGCAGCTTACCAACCATCGACAGGCGATACACCGGGGAGCTGTTTTTT.

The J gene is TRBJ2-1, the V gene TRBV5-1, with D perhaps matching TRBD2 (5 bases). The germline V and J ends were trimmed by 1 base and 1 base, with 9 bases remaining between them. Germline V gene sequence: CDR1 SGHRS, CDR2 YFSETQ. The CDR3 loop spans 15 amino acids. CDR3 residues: CASSLPPGSYNEQFF. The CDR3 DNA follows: TGCGCCAGCAGCTTGCCTCCGGGGTCCTACAATGAGCAGTTCTTC.

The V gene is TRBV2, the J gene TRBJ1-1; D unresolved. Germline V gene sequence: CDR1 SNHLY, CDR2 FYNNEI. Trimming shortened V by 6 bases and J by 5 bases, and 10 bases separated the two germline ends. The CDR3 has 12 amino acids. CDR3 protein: CASRVQLTEAFF. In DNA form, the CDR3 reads TGTGCCAGCAGGGTACAGCTGACTGAAGCTTTCTTT.

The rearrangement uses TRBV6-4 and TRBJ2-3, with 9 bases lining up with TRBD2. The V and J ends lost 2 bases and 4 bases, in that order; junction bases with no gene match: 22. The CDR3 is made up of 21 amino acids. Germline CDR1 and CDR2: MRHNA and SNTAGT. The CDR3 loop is CASSDPITPRGGRAFSDTQYF. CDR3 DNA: TGTGCCAGCAGTGACCCCATAACCCCGCGGGGGGGCCGGGCTTTTTCAGATACGCAGTATTTT.

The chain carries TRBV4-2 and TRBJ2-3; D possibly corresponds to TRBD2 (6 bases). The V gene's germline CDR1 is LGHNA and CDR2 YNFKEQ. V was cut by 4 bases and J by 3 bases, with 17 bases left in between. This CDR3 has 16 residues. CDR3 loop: CASSPVAGYPTDTQYF. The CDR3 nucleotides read TGTGCCAGCAGCCCGGTGGCGGGGTATCCGACAGATACGCAGTATTTT.

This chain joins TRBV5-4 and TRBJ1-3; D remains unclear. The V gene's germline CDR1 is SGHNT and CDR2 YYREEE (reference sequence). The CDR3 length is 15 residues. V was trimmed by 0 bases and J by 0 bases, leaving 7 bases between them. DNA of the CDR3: TGTGCCAGCAGCTTGGAGTGGGGCTCTGGAAACACCATATATTTT. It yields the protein CASSLEWGSGNTIYF.

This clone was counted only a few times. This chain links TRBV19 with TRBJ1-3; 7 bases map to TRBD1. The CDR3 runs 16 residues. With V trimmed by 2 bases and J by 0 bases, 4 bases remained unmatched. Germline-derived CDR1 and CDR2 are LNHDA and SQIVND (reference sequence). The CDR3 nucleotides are TGTGCCAGTAGTATACAGGGGGTAATCTCTGGAAACACCATATATTTT. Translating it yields CASSIQGVISGNTIYF.

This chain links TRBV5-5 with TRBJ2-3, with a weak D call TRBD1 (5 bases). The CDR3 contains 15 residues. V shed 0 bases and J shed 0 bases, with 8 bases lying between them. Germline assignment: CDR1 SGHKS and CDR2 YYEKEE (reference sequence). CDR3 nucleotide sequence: TGTGCCAGCAGCTTGGAGGGGCCTAGCACAGATACGCAGTATTTT. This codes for CASSLEGPSTDTQYF.

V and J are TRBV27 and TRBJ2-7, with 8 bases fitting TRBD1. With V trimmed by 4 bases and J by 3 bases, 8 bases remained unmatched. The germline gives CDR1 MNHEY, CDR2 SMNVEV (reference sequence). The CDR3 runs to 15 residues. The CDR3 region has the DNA TGTGCCAGCAGTTCACCCTTGACAGGGGTCTACGAGCAGTACTTC. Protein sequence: CASSSPLTGVYEQYF.

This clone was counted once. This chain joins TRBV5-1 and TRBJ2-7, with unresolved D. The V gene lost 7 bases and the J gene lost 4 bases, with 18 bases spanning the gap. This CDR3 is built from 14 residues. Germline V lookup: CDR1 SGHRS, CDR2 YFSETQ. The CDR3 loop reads CASRRVLEPYEQYF. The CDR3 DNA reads TGCGCCAGCCGACGCGTTTTGGAACCGTACGAGCAGTACTTC.

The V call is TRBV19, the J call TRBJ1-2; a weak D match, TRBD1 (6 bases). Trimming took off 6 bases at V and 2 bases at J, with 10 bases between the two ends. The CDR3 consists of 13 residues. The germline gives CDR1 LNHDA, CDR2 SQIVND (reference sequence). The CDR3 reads CASSHRENYGYTF. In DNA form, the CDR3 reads TGTGCCAGTAGCCACAGGGAGAACTATGGCTACACCTTC.

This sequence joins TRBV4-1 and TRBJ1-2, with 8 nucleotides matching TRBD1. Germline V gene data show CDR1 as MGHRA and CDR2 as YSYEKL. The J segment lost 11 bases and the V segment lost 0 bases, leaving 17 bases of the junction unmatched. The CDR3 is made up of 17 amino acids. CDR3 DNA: TGCGCCAGCAGCCAAGATTTTAGGACAGGGAGTTTTCTTGGTTACACCTTC. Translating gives CASSQDFRTGSFLGYTF.

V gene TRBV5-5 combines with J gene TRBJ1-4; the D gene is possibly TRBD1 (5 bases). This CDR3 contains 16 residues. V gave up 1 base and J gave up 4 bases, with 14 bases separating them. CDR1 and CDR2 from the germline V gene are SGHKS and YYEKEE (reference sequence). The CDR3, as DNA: TGTGCCAGCAGCTTGCTGACAGCGGGGGGTAATGAAAAACTGTTTTTT. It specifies CASSLLTAGGNEKLFF. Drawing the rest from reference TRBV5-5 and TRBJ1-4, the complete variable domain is DAGVTQSPTHLIKTRGQQVTLRCSPISGHKSVSWYQQVLGQGPQFIFQYYEKEERGRGNFPDRFSARQFPNYSSELNVNALLLGDSALYLCASSLLTAGGNEKLFFGSGTQLSVL.

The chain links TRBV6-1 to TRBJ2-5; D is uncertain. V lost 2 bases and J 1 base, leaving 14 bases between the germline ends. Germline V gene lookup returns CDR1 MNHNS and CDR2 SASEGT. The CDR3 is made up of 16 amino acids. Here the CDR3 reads CASSELRSVFQETQYF. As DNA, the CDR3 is TGTGCCAGCAGTGAATTGCGGTCAGTCTTCCAAGAGACCCAGTACTTC.

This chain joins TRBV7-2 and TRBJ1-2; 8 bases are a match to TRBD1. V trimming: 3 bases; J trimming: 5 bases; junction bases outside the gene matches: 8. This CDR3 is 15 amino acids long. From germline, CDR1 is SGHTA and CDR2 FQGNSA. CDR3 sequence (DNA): TGTGCCAGCAGCTTGCGGACAGGGAAAAGTTATGGCTACACCTTC. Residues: CASSLRTGKSYGYTF.

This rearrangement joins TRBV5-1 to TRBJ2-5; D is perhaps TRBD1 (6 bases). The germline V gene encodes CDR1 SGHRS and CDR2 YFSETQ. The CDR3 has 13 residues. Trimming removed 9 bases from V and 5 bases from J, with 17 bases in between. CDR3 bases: TGCGCCACATCGGAACAGGGCGGGGAGACCCAGTACTTC. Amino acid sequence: CATSEQGGETQYF. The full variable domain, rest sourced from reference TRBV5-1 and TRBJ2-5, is KAGVTQTPRYLIKTRGQQVTLSCSPISGHRSVSWYQQTPGQGLQFLFEYFSETQRNKGNFPGRFSGRQFSNSRSEMNVSTLELGDSALYLCATSEQGGETQYFGPGTRLLVL.

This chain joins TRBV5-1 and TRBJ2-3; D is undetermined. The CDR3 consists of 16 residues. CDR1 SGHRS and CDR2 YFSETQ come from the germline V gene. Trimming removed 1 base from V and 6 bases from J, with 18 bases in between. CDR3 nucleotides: TGCGCCAGCAGCTTGTACACTACCTGGCCTCCTGATACGCAGTATTTT. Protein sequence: CASSLYTTWPPDTQYF.

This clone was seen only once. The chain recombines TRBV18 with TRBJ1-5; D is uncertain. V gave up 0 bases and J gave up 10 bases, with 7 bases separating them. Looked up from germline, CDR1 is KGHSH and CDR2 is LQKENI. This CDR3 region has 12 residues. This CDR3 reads CASSPPSGPQHF. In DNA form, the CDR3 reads TGTGCCAGCTCACCACCGTCCGGCCCCCAGCATTTT.

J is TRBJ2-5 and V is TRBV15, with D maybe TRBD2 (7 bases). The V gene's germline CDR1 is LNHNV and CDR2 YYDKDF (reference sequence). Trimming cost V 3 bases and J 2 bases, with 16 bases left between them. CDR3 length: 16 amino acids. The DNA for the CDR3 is TGTGCCACCAGCAGGGGGGGGGCTAGCGGACAAGAGACCCAGTACTTC. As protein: CATSRGGASGQETQYF.

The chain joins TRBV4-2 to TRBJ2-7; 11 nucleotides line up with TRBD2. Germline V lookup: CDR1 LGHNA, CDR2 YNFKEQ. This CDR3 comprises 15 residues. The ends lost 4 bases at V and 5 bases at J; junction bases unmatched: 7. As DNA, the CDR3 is TGTGCCAGCAGCCGAGTAGCGGGGGGGCTGGACGAGCAGTACTTC. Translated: CASSRVAGGLDEQYF.

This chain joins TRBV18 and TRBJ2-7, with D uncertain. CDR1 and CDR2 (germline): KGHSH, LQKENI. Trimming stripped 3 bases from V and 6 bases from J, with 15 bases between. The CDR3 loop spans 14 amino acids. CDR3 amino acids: CASSPPGLSSEQYF. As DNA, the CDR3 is TGTGCCAGCTCACCGCCCGGGTTGAGTTCCGAGCAGTACTTC.

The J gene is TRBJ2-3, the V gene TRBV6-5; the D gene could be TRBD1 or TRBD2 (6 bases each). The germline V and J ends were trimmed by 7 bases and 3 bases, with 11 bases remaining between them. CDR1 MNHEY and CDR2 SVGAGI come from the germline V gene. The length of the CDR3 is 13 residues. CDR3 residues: CASNGGATDTQYF. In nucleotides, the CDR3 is TGTGCCAGCAACGGGGGCGCAACAGATACGCAGTATTTT.

DNA for the CDR3: TGTGCCAGCAGCCATTCGGACAGGGGTCAAATCGGGGAGCTGTTTTTT. Translating it yields CASSHSDRGQIGELFF. The chain employs TRBV3-1 (or the pseudogene TRBV3-2) and TRBJ2-2; 9 bases map to TRBD1. Germline values: CDR1 LGHDT, CDR2 YNNKEL (reference sequence). After removal of 3 bases from V and 7 bases from J, the junction contained 9 bases not matched to a gene. CDR3 length: 16 amino acids.

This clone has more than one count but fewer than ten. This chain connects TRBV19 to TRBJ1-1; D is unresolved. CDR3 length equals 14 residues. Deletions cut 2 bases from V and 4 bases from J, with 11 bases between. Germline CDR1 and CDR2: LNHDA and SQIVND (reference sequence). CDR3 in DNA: TGTGCCAGTAGTATAAGTCACAAGGGCACTGAAGCTTTCTTT. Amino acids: CASSISHKGTEAFF.

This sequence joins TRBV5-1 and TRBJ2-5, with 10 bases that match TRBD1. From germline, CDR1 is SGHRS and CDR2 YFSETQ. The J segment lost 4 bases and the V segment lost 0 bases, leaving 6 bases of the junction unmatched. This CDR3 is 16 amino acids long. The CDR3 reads CASSLGDRGNRETQYF. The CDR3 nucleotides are TGCGCCAGCAGCTTGGGGGACAGGGGAAATCGAGAGACCCAGTACTTC. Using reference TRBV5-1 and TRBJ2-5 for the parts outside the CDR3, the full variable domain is KAGVTQTPRYLIKTRGQQVTLSCSPISGHRSVSWYQQTPGQGLQFLFEYFSETQRNKGNFPGRFSGRQFSNSRSEMNVSTLELGDSALYLCASSLGDRGNRETQYFGPGTRLLVL.

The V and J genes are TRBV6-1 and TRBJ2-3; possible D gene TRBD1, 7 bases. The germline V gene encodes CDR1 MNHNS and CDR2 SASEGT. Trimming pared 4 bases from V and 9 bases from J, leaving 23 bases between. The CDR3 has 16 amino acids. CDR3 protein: CASSGRGTGVSGTQYF. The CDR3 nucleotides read TGTGCCAGCAGTGGGAGGGGAACAGGGGTTTCGGGGACGCAGTATTTT.

CDR3 protein: CASSQVRGLLAGNTIYF. CDR3 nucleotide sequence: TGTGCCAGCAGCCAAGTTAGGGGATTATTGGCTGGAAACACCATATATTTT. J is TRBJ1-3 and V is TRBV4-2; perhaps TRBD1 as D (5 bases). Germline assignment: CDR1 LGHNA and CDR2 YNFKEQ. Trimming removed 1 base at V and 2 bases at J, with 15 bases between. CDR3 length: 17 amino acids.